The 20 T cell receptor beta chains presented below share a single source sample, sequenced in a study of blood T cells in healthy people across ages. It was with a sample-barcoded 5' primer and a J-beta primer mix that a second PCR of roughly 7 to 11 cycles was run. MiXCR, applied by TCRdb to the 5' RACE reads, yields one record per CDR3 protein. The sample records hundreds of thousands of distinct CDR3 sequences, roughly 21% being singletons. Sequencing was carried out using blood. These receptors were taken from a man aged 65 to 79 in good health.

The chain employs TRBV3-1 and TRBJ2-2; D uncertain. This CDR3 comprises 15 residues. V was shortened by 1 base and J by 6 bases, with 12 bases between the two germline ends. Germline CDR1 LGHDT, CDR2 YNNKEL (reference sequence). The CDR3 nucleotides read TGTGCCAGCAGCCAAGGGGAAGGGTCGGCCGGGGAGCTGTTTTTT. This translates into CASSQGEGSAGELFF.

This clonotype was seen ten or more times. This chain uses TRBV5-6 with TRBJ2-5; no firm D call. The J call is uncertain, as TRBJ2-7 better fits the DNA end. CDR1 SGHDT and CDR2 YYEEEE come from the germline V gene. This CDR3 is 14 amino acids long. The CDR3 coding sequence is TGTGCCAGCAGCTTGGCGTACAGTACCTACGAGCAGTACTTC. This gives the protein CASSLAYSTYEQYF.

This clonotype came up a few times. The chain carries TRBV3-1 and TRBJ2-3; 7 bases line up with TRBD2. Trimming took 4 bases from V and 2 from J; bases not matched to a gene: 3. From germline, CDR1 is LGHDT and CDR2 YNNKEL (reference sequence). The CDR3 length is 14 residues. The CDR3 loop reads CASSRGLDTDTQYF. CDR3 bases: TGTGCCAGCAGCCGAGGACTAGACACAGATACGCAGTATTTT.

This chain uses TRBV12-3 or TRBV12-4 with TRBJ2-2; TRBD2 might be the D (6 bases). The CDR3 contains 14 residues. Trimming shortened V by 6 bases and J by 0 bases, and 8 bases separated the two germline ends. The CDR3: CASRVAANTGELFF. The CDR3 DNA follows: TGTGCCAGCAGAGTAGCGGCGAACACCGGGGAGCTGTTTTTT.

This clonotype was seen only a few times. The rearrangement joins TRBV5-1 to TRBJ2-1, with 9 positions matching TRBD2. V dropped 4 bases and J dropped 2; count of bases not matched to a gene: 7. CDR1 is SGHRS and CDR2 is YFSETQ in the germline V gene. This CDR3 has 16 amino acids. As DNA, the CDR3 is TGCGCCAGCAGCCCACCTCTAGCGGGAACCTACAATGAGCAGTTCTTC. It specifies CASSPPLAGTYNEQFF.

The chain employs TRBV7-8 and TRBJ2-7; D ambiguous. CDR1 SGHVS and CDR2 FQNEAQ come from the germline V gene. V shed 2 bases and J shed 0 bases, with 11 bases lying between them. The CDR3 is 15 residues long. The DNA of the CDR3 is TGTGCCAGCAGCTTAAGCAGGTTGAGCTCCTACGAGCAGTACTTC. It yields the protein CASSLSRLSSYEQYF. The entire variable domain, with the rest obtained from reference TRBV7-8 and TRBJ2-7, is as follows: GAGVSQSPRYKVAKRGQDVALRCDPISGHVSLFWYQQALGQGPEFLTYFQNEAQLDKSGLPSDRFFAERPEGSVSTLKIQRTQQEDSAVYLCASSLSRLSSYEQYFGPGTRLTVT.

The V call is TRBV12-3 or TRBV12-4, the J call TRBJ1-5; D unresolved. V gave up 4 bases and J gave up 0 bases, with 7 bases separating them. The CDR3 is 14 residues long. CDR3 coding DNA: TGTGCCAGCAGTTCGTCCTCTAGCAATCAGCCCCAGCATTTT. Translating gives CASSSSSSNQPQHF.

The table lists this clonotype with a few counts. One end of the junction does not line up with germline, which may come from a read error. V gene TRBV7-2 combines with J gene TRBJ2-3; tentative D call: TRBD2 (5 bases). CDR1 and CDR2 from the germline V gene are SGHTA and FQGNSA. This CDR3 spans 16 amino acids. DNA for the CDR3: TGTGCCAGCGGCTTAGTAGCGCGAGGTGGCACAGATACGCAGTATTTT. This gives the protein CASGLVARGGTDTQYF.

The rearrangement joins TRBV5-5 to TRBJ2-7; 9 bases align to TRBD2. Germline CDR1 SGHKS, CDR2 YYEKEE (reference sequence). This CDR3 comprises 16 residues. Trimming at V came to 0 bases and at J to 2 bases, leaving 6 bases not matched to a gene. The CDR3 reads CASSLAWGLATYEQYF. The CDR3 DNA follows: TGTGCCAGCAGCTTGGCCTGGGGACTAGCAACCTACGAGCAGTACTTC.

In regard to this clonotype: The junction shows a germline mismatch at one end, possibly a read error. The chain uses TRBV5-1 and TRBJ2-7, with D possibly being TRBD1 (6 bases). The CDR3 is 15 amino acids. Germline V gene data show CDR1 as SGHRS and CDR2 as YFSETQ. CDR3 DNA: TGCGCCAGCAGCTTGGCCCCGGGACATGACGACGAGCAGCACTTC. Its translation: CASSLAPGHDDEQHF.

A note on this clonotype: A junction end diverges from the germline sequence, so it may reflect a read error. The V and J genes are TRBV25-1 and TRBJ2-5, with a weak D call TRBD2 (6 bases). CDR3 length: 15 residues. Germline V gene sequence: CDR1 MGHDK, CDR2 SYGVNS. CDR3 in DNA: TGTGCCAGCAGTGATGTTCTAGCGAGATACAATGAGCGGTTCTTC. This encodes CASSDVLARYNERFF.

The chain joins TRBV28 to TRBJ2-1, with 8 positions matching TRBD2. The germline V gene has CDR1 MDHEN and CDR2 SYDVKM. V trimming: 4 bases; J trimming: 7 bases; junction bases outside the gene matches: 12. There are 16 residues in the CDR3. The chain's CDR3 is CASSWVRTGGHNEQFF. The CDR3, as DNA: TGTGCCAGCAGTTGGGTCCGGACGGGAGGGCATAATGAGCAGTTCTTC.

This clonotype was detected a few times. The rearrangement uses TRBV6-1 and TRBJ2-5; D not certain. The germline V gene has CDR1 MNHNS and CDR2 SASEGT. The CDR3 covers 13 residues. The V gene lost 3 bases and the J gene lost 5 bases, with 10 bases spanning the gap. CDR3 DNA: TGTGCCAGCAGTGAGGGCAGACGGGAGACCCAGTACTTC. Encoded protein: CASSEGRRETQYF.

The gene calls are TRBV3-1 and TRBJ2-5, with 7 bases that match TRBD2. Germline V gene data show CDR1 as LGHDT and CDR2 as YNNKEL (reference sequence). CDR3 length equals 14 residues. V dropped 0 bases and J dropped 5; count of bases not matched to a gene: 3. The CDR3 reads CASSQDVGGETQYF. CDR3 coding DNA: TGTGCCAGCAGCCAAGATGTGGGGGGGGAGACCCAGTACTTC.

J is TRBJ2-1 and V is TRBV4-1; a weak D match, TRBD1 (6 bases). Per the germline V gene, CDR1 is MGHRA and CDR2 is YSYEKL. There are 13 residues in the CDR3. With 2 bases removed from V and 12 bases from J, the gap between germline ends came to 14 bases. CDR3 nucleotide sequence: TGCGCCAGCAGCCAACCAGAGGGGGTAGTGCAGTTCTTC. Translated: CASSQPEGVVQFF.

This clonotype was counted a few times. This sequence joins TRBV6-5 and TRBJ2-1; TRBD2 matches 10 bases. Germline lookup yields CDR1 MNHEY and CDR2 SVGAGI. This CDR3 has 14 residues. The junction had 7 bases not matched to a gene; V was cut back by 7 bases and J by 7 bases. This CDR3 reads CASMEAGGPNEQFF. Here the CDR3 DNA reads TGTGCCAGCATGGAAGCGGGAGGGCCAAATGAGCAGTTCTTC.

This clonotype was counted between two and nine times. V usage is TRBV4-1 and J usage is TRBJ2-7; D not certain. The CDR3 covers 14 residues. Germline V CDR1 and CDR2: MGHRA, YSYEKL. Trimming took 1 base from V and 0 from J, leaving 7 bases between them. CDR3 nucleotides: TGCGCCAGCAGCCAAGCCCACGGCTCCTACGAGCAGTACTTC. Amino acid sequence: CASSQAHGSYEQYF.

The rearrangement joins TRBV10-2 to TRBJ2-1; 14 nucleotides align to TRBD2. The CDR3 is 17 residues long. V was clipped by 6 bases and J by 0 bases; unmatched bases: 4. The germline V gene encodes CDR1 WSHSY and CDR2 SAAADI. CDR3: CASSGTSGGSSYNEQFF. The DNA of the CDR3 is TGCGCCAGCAGCGGGACTAGCGGGGGTAGCTCCTACAATGAGCAGTTCTTC.

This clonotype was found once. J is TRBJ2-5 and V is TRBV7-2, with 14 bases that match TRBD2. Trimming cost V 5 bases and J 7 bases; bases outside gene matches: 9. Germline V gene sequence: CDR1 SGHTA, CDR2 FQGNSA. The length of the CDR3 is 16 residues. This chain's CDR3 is CASSLTTSGRAGTQYF. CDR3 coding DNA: TGTGCCAGCAGCCTAACGACTAGCGGGAGGGCCGGGACCCAGTACTTC.

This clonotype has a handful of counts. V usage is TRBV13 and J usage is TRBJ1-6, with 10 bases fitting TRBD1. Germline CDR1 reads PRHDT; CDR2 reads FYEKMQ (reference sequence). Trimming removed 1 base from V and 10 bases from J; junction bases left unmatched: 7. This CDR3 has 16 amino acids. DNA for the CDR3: TGTGCCAGCAGCTTAGCGACGGGACAGGGGAACTCACCCCTCCACTTT. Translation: CASSLATGQGNSPLHF.